This TCR beta chain was sequenced in a study of T cell clones after liver transplantation. Sequenced by immunoSEQ multiplex PCR; TCRdb stores in-frame clones only, minus some. The sample carries over 25,000 clones, around 94% recorded once. CDR1 SEHNR and CDR2 FQNEAQ come from the germline V gene (reference sequence). V dropped 3 bases and J dropped 4 bases, with 10 bases sitting between them. The CDR3 is made up of 14 amino acids. This specimen consisted of CD8+ T cells from blood, obtained 12 months after liver transplant. This clonotype was sampled from a human patient who received a liver transplant. Some T cells may arise from the graft donor. This chain links TRBV7-9 with TRBJ1-5, with a tentative D call TRBD1 (6 bases). The CDR3: CASSLDSENQPQHF. Written as DNA, the CDR3 is TGTGCCAGCAGCTTGGACAGCGAGAATCAGCCCCAGCATTTT.